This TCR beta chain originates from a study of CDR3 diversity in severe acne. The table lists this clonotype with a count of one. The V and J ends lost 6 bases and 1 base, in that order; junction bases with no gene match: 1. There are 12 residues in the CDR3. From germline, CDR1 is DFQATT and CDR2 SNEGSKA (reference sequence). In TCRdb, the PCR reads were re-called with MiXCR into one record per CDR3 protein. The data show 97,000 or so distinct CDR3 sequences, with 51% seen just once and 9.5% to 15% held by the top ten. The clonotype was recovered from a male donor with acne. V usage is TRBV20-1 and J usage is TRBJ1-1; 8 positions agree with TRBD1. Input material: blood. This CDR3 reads CSAGQGNTEAFF. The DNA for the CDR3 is TGCAGTGCCGGACAGGGGAACACTGAAGCTTTCTTT.